This T cell receptor beta chain came from a study of T-cell memory formation after mild COVID-19 (dated by TCRdb to the early 2020s). With respect to the entire study: Most TCR sequence clusters were specific to one of the two donors. Longitudinal TCRalpha and TCRbeta repertoire sequencing tracked T-cell clones expanding and contracting after mild COVID-19 in two donors. Two young, previously healthy adult volunteers made up the cohort, one male and one female. The paper's findings and limits, for the study overall: Contracting CD4+ clones appeared mostly in the CM and EM memory subsets, whereas CD8+ clones were enriched in EMRA. The study included only a couple of mild cases, and larger cohorts that include severe cases with pre-infection samples were judged to be necessary. Some responding clones were found in pre-infection memory, which suggests that pre-existing cross-reactive memory T cells took part in the SARS-CoV-2 response. From day 15 to 85, contracting clones showed balanced CD4/CD8 phenotypes, whereas a second wave of clones that expanded from day 15 to 37 leaned towards CD4+. Whether the second-wave clones peaking on day 37 were SARS-CoV-2 specific was not confirmed.

The CDR3 runs 14 amino acids, cysteine and phenylalanine included. The CDR3 DNA has 42 bases and is translated from base 1. CDR1 and CDR2 (SEHNR, FQNEAQ) derive from the germline V gene (reference sequence). Trimming takes 5 bases off V and 9 bases off J; junction bases not matched to a gene: 9. Ficoll-Paque density gradient centrifugation was used to isolate PBMCs. This clonotype was seen a few times. This clone's antigen is unknown. Per-base qualities were not stored, and no clone one base away is much larger. The instrument was an Illumina NovaSeq 6000. Using 5'RACE with constant-segment primers, TCRalpha and TCRbeta cDNA libraries were constructed, with sample barcodes and unique molecular identifiers added in the process. Trizol reagent was used to extract RNA from every sample. Libraries were amplified in two PCR steps, with a second sample barcode and Illumina TruSeq adapters added in the second step. The libraries were sequenced on an Illumina NovaSeq using 2 x 150 bp paired-end reads. From the authors' description of their analysis: Reads were demultiplexed and collapsed into UMI-guided consensus sequences with migec v1.2.7. Using mixcr v2.1.11, UMI consensuses were aligned to TRA and TRB V and J templates and then assembled into clonotypes. Clonotypes were classified as expanded or contracted when called significant by both edgeR and NoisET, with noise models trained on biological replicates. For edgeR calls, a false discovery rate-adjusted p below 0.01 and a log2 fold-change threshold of 1 were applied. As an exploratory analysis of dynamics, max-normalized trajectories of the 1000 most abundant clonotypes were examined with PCA combined with hierarchical clustering. The CD4 or CD8 phenotype of responding clones was assigned using the separately sequenced CD4+ and CD8+ repertoires. The public sequencing data were trimmed at Q25 with fastp and processed into clonotypes with MiXCR by TCRdb, which kept only in-frame beta chains. Each record represents a unique CDR3 protein, reported with the most common genes and DNA among its rows. These V and J calls originate from TCRdb's pipeline instead of the authors' own analysis. Present in this sample are about 400,000 distinct CDR3 sequences, more than 15% of which were seen just once. The ten largest make up roughly 21% of the sample.

The source of this sequence is a man in his late teens or twenties who had mild COVID-19 (a few samples of this study predate the infection). The sample titles of this study are shuffled in the database, so cell type and time point are left out; the donor was told from shared clones. Sequencing used PBMCs or a T cell subset sorted from them (not recorded which). The chain is encoded by TRBV7-9 joined to TRBJ2-1; 8 nucleotides in the junction match TRBD2. The CDR3 protein is CASSMGLVIGEQFF. The base sequence is TGTGCCAGCAGCATGGGACTAGTGATTGGTGAGCAGTTCTTC.